This TCR beta chain was sequenced for a study of control samples from healthy donors and cancer patients. TCRdb keeps only in-frame clones here, not all; method: immunoSEQ multiplex PCR. The sample includes roughly 170,000 clones, 93% of them seen just once. The germline V gene has CDR1 SGHNT and CDR2 YYREEE (reference sequence). The V gene end was trimmed by 6 bases and the J gene end by 0 bases; junction bases not matched to a gene: 15. This CDR3 contains 18 residues. This chain joins TRBV5-4 and TRBJ2-4; 7 nucleotides align to TRBD2. The origin of this receptor is a woman aged 60 to 75 in good health. The sequenced material came from blood. The CDR3 loop reads CASTTHQGGGIAKNIQYF. CDR3 coding DNA: TGTGCCAGCACCACACACCAAGGCGGGGGTATAGCCAAAAACATTCAGTACTTC.